These 28 T cell receptor beta chains were all obtained from the same sample, sequenced in a study of T cell responses to AZD1222 COVID-19 vaccine. Generated by immunoSEQ multiplex PCR, the TCRdb table keeps only in-frame clones and is missing some. The sample contains over 100,000 clones, approximately 91% of which appear only once. The sample was peripheral blood, taken on day 0 of MenACWY control vaccination. These receptors all come from an adult in good health.

This clone is a singleton in its sample. This sequence joins TRBV6-6 and TRBJ2-7, with 10 bases aligning to TRBD1. Germline CDR1 reads MNHNY; CDR2 reads SVGAGI (reference sequence). V gave up 5 bases and J gave up 2 bases; unmatched junction bases: 12. The CDR3 contains 17 residues. The CDR3 region has the DNA TGTGCCAGCAGTCCAAACGGCCCCGGGACAGGGGCCTACGAGCAGTACTTC. Encoded protein: CASSPNGPGTGAYEQYF.

The V gene is TRBV7-8, the J gene TRBJ2-7, with 15 bases aligning to TRBD2. The CDR3 is 15 amino acids. The V gene end was trimmed by 4 bases and the J gene end by 6 bases; junction bases not matched to a gene: 4. Germline assignment: CDR1 SGHVS and CDR2 FQNEAQ. The CDR3 protein is CASSSEGLAGGEQYF. The CDR3 DNA reads TGTGCCAGCAGCTCCGAGGGACTAGCGGGAGGCGAGCAGTACTTC.

Notes on this clone: One junction end disagrees with the germline gene, perhaps due to a read error. The rearrangement uses TRBV7-8 and TRBJ2-3; 7 bases are shared with TRBD1. CDR1 is SGHVS, CDR2 FQNEAQ, per germline. The CDR3 extends over 16 amino acids. The CDR3 nucleotides read TGTGCCAGCAGCCTAGCCGAGGGGGCAGCCGGGGATACGCAGTATTTT. This translates into CASSLAEGAAGDTQYF.

This chain links TRBV2 with TRBJ1-4, with D unresolved. The CDR3 runs to 15 residues. The germline V and J ends were trimmed by 7 bases and 1 base, with 13 bases remaining between them. CDR1 is SNHLY, CDR2 FYNNEI, per germline. The CDR3 DNA follows: TGTGCCAGCACCCCAGGACGGATAACTAATGAAAAACTGTTTTTT. This codes for CASTPGRITNEKLFF.

V gene TRBV5-1 combines with J gene TRBJ2-7, with D tentatively TRBD1 (7 bases). Trimming left V 0 bases short and J 3 bases short, with 16 bases between. Germline-derived CDR1 and CDR2 are SGHRS and YFSETQ. CDR3 length equals 16 residues. The CDR3 DNA follows: TGCGCCAGCAGCTTGGTAGGGGGCCTGGGGGGCTACGAGCAGTACTTC. It is translated as CASSLVGGLGGYEQYF.

J is TRBJ1-5 and V is TRBV12-3 or TRBV12-4, with D hard to call. This CDR3 has 11 residues. Trimming pared 6 bases from V and 7 bases from J, leaving 7 bases between. The CDR3 nucleotides are TGTGCCAGCAGCACGGGCCAGCCCCAGCATTTT. It encodes CASSTGQPQHF.

This clone came up once. V gene TRBV6-5 combines with J gene TRBJ2-7, with 7 bases that match TRBD1. The CDR3 contains 13 residues. Germline CDR1 is MNHEY and CDR2 is SVGAGI. The ends lost 2 bases at V and 8 bases at J; junction bases unmatched: 6. CDR3 loop: CASSYRQGEQQYF. The CDR3 nucleotides read TGTGCCAGCAGTTACCGACAGGGTGAGCAGCAGTACTTC.

The V and J genes are TRBV6-2 or TRBV6-3 and TRBJ2-7; D is unclear. CDR1 is MNHEY and CDR2 is SVGEGT in the germline V gene. Trimming removed 5 bases from V and 0 bases from J, with 8 bases in between. The CDR3 is made up of 13 amino acids. The CDR3 coding sequence is TGTGCCAGCAGTGGCCTAAGCTCCTACGAGCAGTACTTC. Its translation is CASSGLSSYEQYF.

CDR3 sequence: CASEGTSGIFWFF. CDR3 nucleotide sequence: TGTGCCAGCGAAGGCACTAGCGGGATTTTTTGGTTCTTC. The V gene is TRBV2, the J gene TRBJ2-1; 10 bases are shared with TRBD2. CDR1 is SNHLY and CDR2 is FYNNEI in the germline V gene. The CDR3 is made up of 13 amino acids. V shed 8 bases and J 15 bases; nucleotides not matched to a gene: 13.

This chain links TRBV25-1 with TRBJ2-7; a weak D match, TRBD2 (5 bases). The CDR3 has 16 amino acids. Per germline, CDR1 MGHDK and CDR2 SYGVNS. Trimming shortened V by 6 bases and J by 0 bases, and 18 bases separated the two germline ends. CDR3 loop: CASRDHSGGSSYEQYF. CDR3 nucleotides: TGTGCCAGCAGGGACCATTCAGGAGGAAGCTCCTACGAGCAGTACTTC.

V and J are TRBV20-1 and TRBJ1-5; possible D gene TRBD1, 5 bases. CDR3 length equals 14 residues. Germline V gene lookup returns CDR1 DFQATT and CDR2 SNEGSKA (reference sequence). Deletions cut 3 bases from V and 1 base from J, with 10 bases between. The chain's CDR3 is CSASGGWSNQPQHF. Written as DNA, the CDR3 is TGCAGTGCTAGTGGGGGTTGGAGCAATCAGCCCCAGCATTTT.

V gene TRBV19 combines with J gene TRBJ2-3; D tentatively reads TRBD1 or TRBD2 (5 bases each). Germline CDR1 and CDR2: LNHDA and SQIVND (reference sequence). Trimming cost V 6 bases and J 2 bases, with 9 bases left between them. This CDR3 region has 13 residues. CDR3 nucleotides: TGTGCCAGTAGGGGGGTAGCCACAGATACGCAGTATTTT. Translated, it gives CASRGVATDTQYF.

This clone was counted a single time. V is TRBV2 and J is TRBJ2-3; D is possibly TRBD1 or TRBD2 (5 bases each). V lost 6 bases to trimming and J lost 2 bases, with 18 bases between them. Germline V CDR1 and CDR2: SNHLY, FYNNEI. CDR3 length: 16 amino acids. The CDR3 nucleotides are TGTGCCAGCAGCCCCCCGGGGCTCATTCCCACAGATACGCAGTATTTT. It yields the protein CASSPPGLIPTDTQYF.

V is TRBV7-6 and J is TRBJ1-6; 10 positions agree with TRBD1. This CDR3 spans 15 amino acids. CDR1 is SGHVS, CDR2 FNYEAQ, per germline. Trimming removed 6 bases from V and 10 bases from J; junction bases left unmatched: 9. CDR3 in DNA: TGTGCCAGCAGGCGTGGCGGGACAGGGGTGTCACCCCTCCACTTT. It is translated as CASRRGGTGVSPLHF.

This clone is a singleton in its sample. CDR3 protein: CASSLGGVYYGYTF. The DNA of the CDR3 is TGTGCCAGCAGCCTCGGTGGGGTATACTATGGCTACACCTTC. The rearrangement uses TRBV5-8 and TRBJ1-2; D not resolved. This CDR3 region has 14 residues. Trimming took 4 bases from V and 3 from J, leaving 13 bases between them. Germline CDR1 reads SGHTS; CDR2 reads YDEGEE.

This clone was found a few times. V gene TRBV6-5 combines with J gene TRBJ2-7, with 7 bases fitting TRBD1. Germline CDR1 and CDR2: MNHEY and SVGAGI. CDR3 length equals 13 residues. Trimming cost V 6 bases and J 3 bases; bases outside gene matches: 5. In DNA, the CDR3 is TGTGCCAGCAGACAGACAGGGTTCTACGAGCAGTACTTC. Its translation: CASRQTGFYEQYF.

V is TRBV12-3 or TRBV12-4 and J is TRBJ1-5; 7 bases are a match to TRBD1. The CDR3 consists of 13 residues. V lost 6 bases to trimming and J lost 3 bases; unmatched junction nucleotides: 2. Written as DNA, the CDR3 is TGTGCCAGCAGGGGACAGTACAATCAGCCCCAGCATTTT. This codes for CASRGQYNQPQHF.

J is TRBJ1-6 and V is TRBV7-9; D not resolved. Germline-derived CDR1 and CDR2 are SEHNR and FQNEAQ (reference sequence). The CDR3 extends over 14 amino acids. V lost 1 base and J 6 bases, leaving 7 bases between the germline ends. For the CDR3, the DNA is TGTGCCAGCAGCTTAGTGGGTAGTAATTCACCCCTCCACTTT. Protein product: CASSLVGSNSPLHF.

The rearrangement uses TRBV28 and TRBJ2-7; TRBD1 is a possible D gene (6 bases). CDR3 size: 13 residues. Germline CDR1 reads MDHEN; CDR2 reads SYDVKM. Trimming removed 6 bases at V and 2 bases at J, with 11 bases between. The CDR3 coding sequence is TGTGCCAGCAGCCCGACAGGAACCTACGAGCAGTACTTC. It encodes CASSPTGTYEQYF.

The chain links TRBV28 to TRBJ1-5; 9 bases match TRBD1. The germline gives CDR1 MDHEN, CDR2 SYDVKM. V shed 9 bases, J shed 4 bases, and the junction held 16 bases outside the gene matches. The CDR3 extends over 17 amino acids. The CDR3 protein is CARARLTGTGTNQPQHF. The CDR3 coding sequence is TGTGCCAGAGCAAGATTGACCGGGACAGGGACAAATCAGCCCCAGCATTTT.

The count of this clone is one. The rearrangement uses TRBV12-3 or TRBV12-4 and TRBJ2-3; 10 bases are a match to TRBD2. V was clipped by 4 bases and J by 7 bases; unmatched bases: 2. The CDR3 is 13 residues long. The CDR3 spells CASSSSGGYTQYF. In DNA, the CDR3 is TGTGCCAGCAGTTCTAGCGGGGGCTATACGCAGTATTTT.

This chain uses TRBV7-2 with TRBJ2-7; 7 bases line up with TRBD1. The CDR3 spans 14 residues. Germline CDR1 and CDR2: SGHTA and FQGNSA. V shed 6 bases and J 0 bases; nucleotides not matched to a gene: 5. CDR3 DNA: TGTGCCAGCAGGCAGGGACAGAGCTCCTACGAGCAGTACTTC. Protein product: CASRQGQSSYEQYF.

This chain uses TRBV5-1 with TRBJ1-3; no clear D gene. The CDR3 spans 15 residues. The germline V gene encodes CDR1 SGHRS and CDR2 YFSETQ. Trimming took 0 bases from V and 0 from J, leaving 7 bases between them. The CDR3 loop is CASSLVFGSGNTIYF. The CDR3 DNA sequence: TGCGCCAGCAGCTTGGTTTTTGGCTCTGGAAACACCATATATTTT.

The chain links TRBV6-5 to TRBJ1-1, with 7 bases identical to TRBD1. With 0 bases clipped from V and 1 base from J, the junction kept 5 bases outside the gene matches. The CDR3 spans 16 residues. CDR1 and CDR2 (germline): MNHEY, SVGAGI. CDR3 loop: CASSYSTGASNTEAFF. CDR3 DNA: TGTGCCAGCAGTTACTCCACAGGGGCCTCGAACACTGAAGCTTTCTTT.

This chain connects TRBV9 to TRBJ1-1; 7 bases agree with TRBD1. Germline values: CDR1 SGDLS, CDR2 YYNGEE. This CDR3 comprises 14 residues. Germline trimming cut 0 bases from V and 8 bases from J; bases unmatched to any gene: 7. The CDR3 DNA reads TGTGCCAGCAGCGTAGTGGGGACAGAAGACGAAGCTTTCTTT. This translates into CASSVVGTEDEAFF. Together with reference TRBV9 and TRBJ1-1, the CDR3 gives the full variable domain: DSGVTQTPKHLITATGQRVTLRCSPRSGDLSVYWYQQSLDQGLQFLIQYYNGEERAKGNILERFSAQQFPDLHSELNLSSLELGDSALYFCASSVVGTEDEAFFGQGTRLTVV.

The chain combines TRBV28 with TRBJ2-7, with D tentatively TRBD1 (5 bases). V shed 11 bases and J shed 7 bases, with 12 bases lying between them. This CDR3 spans 10 amino acids. Germline V lookup: CDR1 MDHEN, CDR2 SYDVKM. The chain's CDR3 is CAVGAWEQYF. In nucleotides, the CDR3 is TGTGCCGTTGGGGCTTGGGAGCAGTACTTC. The variable domain in full, with the rest retrieved from reference TRBV28 and TRBJ2-7, is DVKVTQSSRYLVKRTGEKVFLECVQDMDHENMFWYRQDPGLGLRLIYFSYDVKMKEKGDIPEGYSVSREKKERFSLILESASTNQTSMYLCAVGAWEQYFGPGTRLTVT.

CDR3 loop: CASSGRTDHTEAFF. CDR3 sequence (DNA): TGTGCCAGCAGTGGCAGGACGGATCACACTGAAGCTTTCTTT. J is TRBJ1-1 and V is TRBV28; no firm D call. The CDR3 has 14 residues. Trimming removed 5 bases at V and 3 bases at J, with 13 bases between. CDR1 MDHEN and CDR2 SYDVKM come from the germline V gene. Filled out from reference TRBV28 and TRBJ1-1, the complete variable domain reads DVKVTQSSRYLVKRTGEKVFLECVQDMDHENMFWYRQDPGLGLRLIYFSYDVKMKEKGDIPEGYSVSREKKERFSLILESASTNQTSMYLCASSGRTDHTEAFFGQGTRLTVV.

The V gene is TRBV2, the J gene TRBJ1-5, with a weak D call TRBD1 (5 bases). This CDR3 comprises 17 residues. With 6 bases removed from V and 0 bases from J, the gap between germline ends came to 18 bases. The V gene's germline CDR1 is SNHLY and CDR2 FYNNEI. The CDR3 DNA reads TGTGCCAGCAGGCCGGGACGCCGGGCCCTTAGCAATCAGCCCCAGCATTTT. It encodes CASRPGRRALSNQPQHF.